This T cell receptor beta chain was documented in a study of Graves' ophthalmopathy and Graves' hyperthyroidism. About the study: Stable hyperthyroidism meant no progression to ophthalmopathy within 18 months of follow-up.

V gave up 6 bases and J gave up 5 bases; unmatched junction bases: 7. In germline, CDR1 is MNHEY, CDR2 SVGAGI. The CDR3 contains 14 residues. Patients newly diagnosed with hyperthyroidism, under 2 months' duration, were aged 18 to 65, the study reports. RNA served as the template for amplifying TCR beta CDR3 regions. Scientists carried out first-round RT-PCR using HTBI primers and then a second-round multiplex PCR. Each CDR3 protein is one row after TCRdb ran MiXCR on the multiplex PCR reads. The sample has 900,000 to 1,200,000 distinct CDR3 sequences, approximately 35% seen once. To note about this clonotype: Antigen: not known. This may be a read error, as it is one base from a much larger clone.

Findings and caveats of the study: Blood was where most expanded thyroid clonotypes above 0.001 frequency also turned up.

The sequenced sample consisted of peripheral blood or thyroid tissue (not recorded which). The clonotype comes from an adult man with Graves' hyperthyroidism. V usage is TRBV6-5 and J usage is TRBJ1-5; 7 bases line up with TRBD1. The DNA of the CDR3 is TGTGCCAGCAGACCGGTACAGGGGCATCAGCCCCAGCATTTT. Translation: CASRPVQGHQPQHF.